This T cell receptor beta chain was captured in a study of response to subunit inactivated influenza vaccine (dated by TCRdb to 2017 to 2018). Study-wide context: Deep quantitative profiling of the T cell receptor repertoire was used in the study to follow responses to a trivalent subunit inactivated influenza vaccine. The investigation overall reported the following: It was suggested by the authors that each seasonal influenza vaccination may recruit only a limited number of new T cells.

Germline trimming: 5 bases from V, 4 bases from J; junction bases outside gene matches: 10. From the cysteine through the phenylalanine, the CDR3 covers 16 amino acids. CDR3 DNA only is kept here, 48 bases in frame from base 1. The meaning of the sample's time point label: 40 to 45 days after influenza vaccine administration. The method behind the library was RT-PCR. This sample was sequenced with an Illumina HiSeq 2500. TCRdb reprocessed the public reads (quality trimming at Q25 with fastp, clone calling with MiXCR) and kept in-frame beta chains. All rows with the same CDR3 protein become a single entry with the most common DNA and genes. This sample holds approximately 500,000 distinct CDR3 sequences; 10% to 15% were observed only once. Jointly, the top ten make up over 10% of the sample. Of note for this clonotype: The target of this receptor is not known. The input lacks base qualities; no much larger clone sits a single base away.

The TCR comes from a man aged 50 or older who received an inactivated influenza vaccine. Donor details come from another sample of the same person, matched by shared clones. The chain is assembled from TRBV12-3 or TRBV12-4 and TRBJ2-1; TRBD2 aligns with 8 central bases. This sample comprised PBMCs from blood, obtained more than 35 days after vaccination. The CDR3 amino acid sequence is: CASSPGTSWGYNEQFF. The DNA reads as follows: TGTGCCAGCAGTCCCGGGACTAGTTGGGGTTACAATGAGCAGTTCTTC.